This T cell receptor (beta chain) derives from a study of CXCR3-negative and CXCR3-positive naive CD8 T cells. Naive CD8+ T cells were CD45RO-CCR7+CD27+CD95-. Germline V lookup: CDR1 SEHNR, CDR2 FQNEAQ (reference sequence). There are 16 residues in the CDR3. About this clonotype itself: What it binds is not known.

Study outcomes and limitations: For naive cells, CXCR3-negative and CXCR3-positive subsets had similar TRBV-TRBJ usage; for memory cells, usage differed. Much lower diversity was found in memory CD8+ cells, while both naive subsets had comparably high diversity. Compared with CXCR3-negative naive cells, CXCR3-positive naive cells showed more hydrophobic TRB CDR3s.

TRB cDNA libraries were made by UMI-labeled 5' RACE. TCRdb reanalyzed the 5' RACE reads, giving one entry per CDR3 protein sequence and no DNA. In all, the sample yields 90,000 to 95,000 distinct CDR3 sequences. Specimen: naive CXCR3- CD8+ T cells from blood. Subset of the sample: CD45RO-CCR7+CD27+CD95- naive CD8+ T cells lacking CXCR3 (TNR3-). The TCR sequence derives from a human donor in good health. Some clones in this sample may be carry-over from other donors' samples. The chain combines TRBV7-9 with TRBJ2-1; TCRdb's D gene call, TRBD2, goes unchecked for lack of DNA. The CDR3 loop reads CASSPRGLSSYNEQFF.